Listed below are T cell receptor beta chains from one sample, sequenced in a study of beta chain features in type 1 diabetes. Data came from immunoSEQ multiplex PCR; TCRdb stores just in-frame clones and leaves some out. The table has some 230,000 clones, 9.6% seen once. Sequencing was performed on naive CD4+ T cells from blood. The receptors were gathered from a woman under 30 in good health. CDR3s include the opening cysteine and the closing phenylalanine or tryptophan. The D gene is left open where the match is weak. Only some rows state a clone size, as once, few, many or a class for expanded clones.

d_gene	len	abundance	v_gene	j_gene	CDR3aa	CDR3nt
.	16	.	TRBV9	TRBJ1-1	CASRALRSSWNTEAFF	TGTGCCAGCAGGGCCCTTCGGAGCTCCTGGAACACTGAAGCTTTCTTT
TRBD2	15	.	TRBV7-9	TRBJ2-4	CASSPGLARQNIQYF	TGTGCCAGCAGCCCGGGACTAGCGAGGCAAAACATTCAGTACTTC
TRBD2	16	few	TRBV5-1	TRBJ2-1	CASTVGRGVSYNEQFF	TGCGCCAGCACCGTGGGCCGGGGGGTCTCCTACAATGAGCAGTTCTTC
TRBD1	16	.	TRBV19	TRBJ2-3	CASSTTRTGSTDTQYF	TGTGCCAGTAGTACAACCCGGACAGGGAGCACAGATACGCAGTATTTT
.	13	few	TRBV7-2	TRBJ2-7	CASSSPRNHEQYF	TGTGCCAGCAGCTCCCCCAGAAATCACGAGCAGTACTTC
TRBD1	16	.	TRBV6-6	TRBJ1-1	CASSSNRDRGNTEAFF	TGTGCCAGCAGTTCAAACCGGGACAGGGGGAACACTGAAGCTTTCTTT
.	13	.	TRBV11-3	TRBJ1-1	CASSFDSNTEAFF	TGTGCCAGCAGCTTCGACAGCAACACTGAAGCTTTCTTT
.	15	few	TRBV5-1	TRBJ2-3	CASSLERLSTDTQYF	TGCGCCAGCAGCTTGGAGCGGCTTAGCACAGATACGCAGTATTTT
TRBD2	14	few	TRBV29-1	TRBJ2-1	CSVERGVRTSEQFF	TGCAGCGTTGAACGGGGGGTTCGTACATCTGAGCAGTTCTTC
.	16	few	TRBV5-1	TRBJ1-2	CASSFVSQGDADGYTF	TGCGCCAGCAGCTTCGTTTCGCAGGGCGATGCAGATGGCTACACCTTC
TRBD1	13	.	TRBV10-2	TRBJ2-7	CASSAGTGGLQYF	TGCGCCAGCAGTGCCGGGACAGGAGGGCTGCAGTACTTC
.	14	many	TRBV29-1	TRBJ2-7	CSVKGAAYSYEQYF	TGCAGCGTCAAAGGGGCAGCTTACTCCTACGAGCAGTACTTC
TRBD1	14	.	TRBV27	TRBJ1-5	CASTTGSGNQPQHF	TGTGCCAGCACGACAGGGTCGGGCAATCAGCCCCAGCATTTT
TRBD2	16	few	TRBV6-4	TRBJ2-1	CASRISGTSGTYEQFF	TGTGCCAGCCGTATATCCGGGACTAGCGGGACTTATGAGCAGTTCTTC
.	14	few	TRBV11-3	TRBJ2-2	CASSFFGDTGELFF	TGTGCCAGCAGCTTTTTCGGAGACACCGGGGAGCTGTTTTTT
TRBD1	13	.	TRBV7-7	TRBJ1-1	CASGQGPNTEAFF	TGTGCCAGCGGACAGGGACCGAACACTGAAGCTTTCTTT
.	17	few	TRBV5-1	TRBJ2-7	CASSLHLSQDSSYEQYF	TGCGCCAGCAGCTTACACCTCTCACAGGACAGCTCCTACGAGCAGTACTTC
.	15	few	TRBV5-1	TRBJ1-1	CASSPLERANTEAFF	TGCGCCAGCAGCCCTCTTGAGCGCGCGAACACTGAAGCTTTCTTT
.	14	.	TRBV9	TRBJ2-2	CASSVRGYTGELFF	TGTGCCAGCAGCGTCCGGGGGTACACCGGGGAGCTGTTTTTT
TRBD2	15	few	TRBV6-5	TRBJ2-7	CASGGGITASYEQYF	TGTGCCAGCGGGGGGGGGATAACAGCATCCTACGAGCAGTACTTC
.	15	few	TRBV18	TRBJ1-1	CASSPGRTEGTEAFF	TGTGCCAGCTCACCGGGACGGACAGAAGGCACTGAAGCTTTCTTT
TRBD1	17	.	TRBV4-1	TRBJ2-7	CASSQDRSGTGSYEQYF	TGCGCCAGCAGCCAAGATCGATCCGGGACAGGGTCCTACGAGCAGTACTTC
.	14	few	TRBV5-6	TRBJ1-1	CASSVGWANGRAFF	TGTGCCAGCAGCGTGGGGTGGGCAAACGGCCGAGCTTTCTTT
.	15	few	TRBV5-1	TRBJ2-1	CASSLTGLVGNEQFF	TGCGCCAGCAGCTTAACCGGACTCGTGGGCAATGAGCAGTTCTTC
TRBD2	15	.	TRBV4-1	TRBJ2-7	CASSQEIAGTYEQYF	TGCGCCAGCAGCCAAGAAATAGCGGGGACCTACGAGCAGTACTTC
.	15	.	TRBV5-1	TRBJ1-6	CASSFKSGDNSPLHF	TGCGCCAGCAGCTTCAAATCCGGGGATAATTCACCCCTCCACTTT
.	17	few	TRBV11-3	TRBJ1-5	CASSLDGAGRSNQPQHF	TGTGCCAGCAGCTTAGATGGGGCAGGCCGTAGCAATCAGCCCCAGCATTTT
.	15	few	TRBV21-1	TRBJ2-4	CASSSRTGAKNIQYF	TGTGCCAGCAGCTCACGGACTGGAGCCAAAAACATTCAGTACTTC
.	12	few	TRBV19	TRBJ2-1	CASGRSYNEQFF	TGTGCCAGCGGGAGATCCTACAATGAGCAGTTCTTC
.	12	few	TRBV18	TRBJ1-1	CASSPQGVEAFF	TGTGCCAGCTCACCCCAGGGTGTTGAAGCTTTCTTT
.	15	.	TRBV9	TRBJ2-2	CASSVGGVKSGELFF	TGTGCCAGCAGCGTAGGGGGAGTAAAATCCGGGGAGCTGTTTTTT
.	13	.	TRBV5-1	TRBJ2-7	CASSLRGNYEQYF	TGCGCCAGCAGCTTGCGGGGTAACTACGAGCAGTACTTC
TRBD1	15	few	TRBV30	TRBJ2-2	CAWSVVQGLTGELFF	TGTGCCTGGAGTGTGGTACAGGGGCTTACCGGGGAGCTGTTTTTT
.	15	.	TRBV14	TRBJ2-1	CASSQGASSYNEQFF	TGTGCCAGCAGCCAGGGTGCTAGTTCCTACAATGAGCAGTTCTTC
TRBD1	15	many	TRBV11-2	TRBJ2-5	CASSLDQGQQETQYF	TGTGCCAGCAGCTTAGATCAGGGACAGCAAGAGACCCAGTACTTC
.	17	few	TRBV7-8	TRBJ1-3	CASSYAGRLGSGNTIYF	TGTGCCAGCAGCTATGCGGGACGGTTAGGCTCTGGAAACACCATATATTTT
.	17	.	TRBV2	TRBJ2-6	CASRTDSFTSGANVLTF	TGTGCCAGCAGGACGGACAGTTTTACCTCTGGGGCCAACGTCCTGACTTTC
.	16	.	TRBV7-9	TRBJ1-4	CASSKLIGRINEKLFF	TGTGCCAGCAGTAAACTGATTGGGCGAATTAATGAAAAACTGTTTTTT
.	13	.	TRBV2	TRBJ2-7	CASSAGRVGEQYF	TGTGCCAGCAGTGCGGGCAGGGTGGGAGAGCAGTACTTC
.	15	few	TRBV7-9	TRBJ1-4	CASSLGPGRPLKLFF	TGTGCCAGCAGCTTAGGCCCAGGGAGGCCTTTAAAACTGTTTTTT
.	15	.	TRBV4-1	TRBJ1-2	CASSRRTVERDGYTF	TGCGCCAGCAGCCGCCGGACAGTGGAAAGGGATGGCTACACCTTC
TRBD2	16	few	TRBV5-1	TRBJ2-3	CASSSLAGASRDTQYF	TGCGCCAGCAGCTCACTAGCGGGAGCGTCCAGAGATACGCAGTATTTT
.	13	.	TRBV30	TRBJ2-5	CAWSVQGGETQYF	TGTGCCTGGAGTGTTCAGGGTGGAGAGACCCAGTACTTC
TRBD1	15	few	TRBV14	TRBJ1-1	CASSQGRGRAAEAFF	TGTGCCAGCAGCCAAGGTAGGGGGCGGGCAGCTGAAGCTTTCTTT
TRBD1	16	.	TRBV5-1	TRBJ1-4	CASSSRTGGTNEKLFF	TGCGCCAGCAGTTCTAGGACAGGGGGCACTAATGAAAAACTGTTTTTT
.	14	.	TRBV6-1	TRBJ2-7	CASSEAGGSYEQYF	TGTGCCAGCAGTGAAGCGGGAGGATCCTACGAGCAGTACTTC
.	15	.	TRBV5-1	TRBJ2-1	CASSLGTGSFNEQFF	TGCGCCAGCAGCTTGGGTACAGGGTCGTTCAATGAGCAGTTCTTC